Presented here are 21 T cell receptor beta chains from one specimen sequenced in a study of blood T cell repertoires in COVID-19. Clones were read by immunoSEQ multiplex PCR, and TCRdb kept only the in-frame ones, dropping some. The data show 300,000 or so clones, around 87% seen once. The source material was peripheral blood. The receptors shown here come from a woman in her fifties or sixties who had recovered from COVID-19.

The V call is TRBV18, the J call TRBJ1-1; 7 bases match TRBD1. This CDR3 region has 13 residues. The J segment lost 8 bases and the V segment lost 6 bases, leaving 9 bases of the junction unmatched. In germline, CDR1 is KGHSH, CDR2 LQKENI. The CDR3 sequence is CASSIDRAGEAFF. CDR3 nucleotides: TGTGCCAGCTCGATCGACAGGGCTGGGGAAGCTTTCTTT. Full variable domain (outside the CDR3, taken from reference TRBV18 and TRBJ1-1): NAGVMQNPRHLVRRRGQEARLRCSPMKGHSHVYWYRQLPEEGLKFMVYLQKENIIDESGMPKERFSAEFPKEGPSILRIQQVVRGDSAAYFCASSIDRAGEAFFGQGTRLTVV.

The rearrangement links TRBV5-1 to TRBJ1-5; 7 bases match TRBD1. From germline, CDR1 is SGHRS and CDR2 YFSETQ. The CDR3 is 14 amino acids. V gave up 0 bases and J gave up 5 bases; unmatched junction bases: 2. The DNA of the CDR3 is TGCGCCAGCAGCTTGGCCGGGACAGATCAGCCCCAGCATTTT. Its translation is CASSLAGTDQPQHF.

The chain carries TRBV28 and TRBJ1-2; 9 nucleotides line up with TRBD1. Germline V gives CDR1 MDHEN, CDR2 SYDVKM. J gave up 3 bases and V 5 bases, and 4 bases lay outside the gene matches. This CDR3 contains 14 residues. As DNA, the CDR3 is TGTGCCAGCAGTCGGACAGGGGAAGACTATGGCTACACCTTC. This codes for CASSRTGEDYGYTF.

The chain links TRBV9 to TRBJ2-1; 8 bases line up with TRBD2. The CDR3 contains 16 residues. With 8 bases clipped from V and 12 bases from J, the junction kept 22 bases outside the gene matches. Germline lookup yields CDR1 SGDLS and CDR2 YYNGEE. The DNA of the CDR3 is TGTGCCAGGATTGCGCGGCGGGAGGCCCTAATCCGTCTGCAGTTCTTC. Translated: CARIARREALIRLQFF.

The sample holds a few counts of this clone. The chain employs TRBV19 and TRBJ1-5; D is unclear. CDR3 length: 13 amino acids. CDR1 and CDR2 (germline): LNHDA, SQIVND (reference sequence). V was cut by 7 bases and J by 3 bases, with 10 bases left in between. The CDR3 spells CASTIGDNQPQHF. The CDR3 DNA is TGTGCCAGTACGATTGGAGACAATCAGCCCCAGCATTTT.

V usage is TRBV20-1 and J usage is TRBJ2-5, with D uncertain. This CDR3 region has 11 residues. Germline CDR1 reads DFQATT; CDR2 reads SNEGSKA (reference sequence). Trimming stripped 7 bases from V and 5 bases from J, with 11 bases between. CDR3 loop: CSGRGSETQYF. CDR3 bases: TGCAGTGGGAGAGGCTCGGAGACCCAGTACTTC.

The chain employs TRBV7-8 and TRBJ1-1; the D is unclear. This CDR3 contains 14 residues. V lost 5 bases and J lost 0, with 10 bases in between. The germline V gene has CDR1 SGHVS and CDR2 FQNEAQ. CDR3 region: CASSAHILNTEAFF. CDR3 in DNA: TGTGCCAGCAGCGCCCACATCTTGAACACTGAAGCTTTCTTT.

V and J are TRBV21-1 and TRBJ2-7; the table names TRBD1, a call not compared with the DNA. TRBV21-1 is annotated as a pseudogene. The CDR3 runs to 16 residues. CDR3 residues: CASSKTTGGITYEQYF. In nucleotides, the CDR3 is TGTGCCAGCAGCAAGACGACAGGGGGGATTACCTACGAGCAGTACTTC.

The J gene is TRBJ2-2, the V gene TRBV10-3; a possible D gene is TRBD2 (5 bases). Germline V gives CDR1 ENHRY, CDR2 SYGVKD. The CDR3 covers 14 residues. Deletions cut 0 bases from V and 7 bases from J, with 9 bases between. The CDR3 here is CAISESRGGGELFF. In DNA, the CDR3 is TGTGCCATCAGTGAGTCACGGGGTGGCGGGGAGCTGTTTTTT.

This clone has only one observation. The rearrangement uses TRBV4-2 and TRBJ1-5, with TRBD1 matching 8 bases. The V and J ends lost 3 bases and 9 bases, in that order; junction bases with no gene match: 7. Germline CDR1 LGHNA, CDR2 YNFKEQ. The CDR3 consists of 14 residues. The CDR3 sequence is CASSQDREIAPQHF. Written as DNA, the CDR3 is TGTGCCAGCAGCCAGGACAGGGAGATAGCGCCCCAGCATTTT.

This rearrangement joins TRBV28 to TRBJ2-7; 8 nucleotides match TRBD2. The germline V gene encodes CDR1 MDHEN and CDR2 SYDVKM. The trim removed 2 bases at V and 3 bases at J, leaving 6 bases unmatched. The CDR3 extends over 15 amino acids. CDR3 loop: CASSLDSGGDYEQYF. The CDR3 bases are TGTGCCAGCAGTTTAGATTCCGGGGGGGACTACGAGCAGTACTTC.

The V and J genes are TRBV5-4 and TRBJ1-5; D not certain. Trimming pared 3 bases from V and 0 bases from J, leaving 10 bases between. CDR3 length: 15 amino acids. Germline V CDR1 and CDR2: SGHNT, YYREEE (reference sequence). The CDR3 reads CASSSKPNSNQPQHF. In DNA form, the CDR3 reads TGTGCCAGCAGCTCTAAACCAAATAGCAATCAGCCCCAGCATTTT.

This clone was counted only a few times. The chain's CDR3 is CASSLVPRGLTDTQYF. Written as DNA, the CDR3 is TGTGCCAGCAGCTTAGTCCCCAGGGGTTTGACAGATACGCAGTATTTT. The chain uses TRBV7-2 and TRBJ2-3, with a weak D call TRBD1 (6 bases). Trimming removed 1 base from V and 3 bases from J, with 14 bases in between. CDR1 is SGHTA and CDR2 is FQGNSA in the germline V gene. The CDR3 has 16 amino acids.

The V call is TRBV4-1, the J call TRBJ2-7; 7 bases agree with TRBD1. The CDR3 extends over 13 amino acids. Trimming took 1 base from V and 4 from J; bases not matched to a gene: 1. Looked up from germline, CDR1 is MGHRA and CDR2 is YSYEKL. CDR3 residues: CASSQGDSYEQYF. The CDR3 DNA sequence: TGCGCCAGCAGCCAAGGGGACAGTTACGAGCAGTACTTC.

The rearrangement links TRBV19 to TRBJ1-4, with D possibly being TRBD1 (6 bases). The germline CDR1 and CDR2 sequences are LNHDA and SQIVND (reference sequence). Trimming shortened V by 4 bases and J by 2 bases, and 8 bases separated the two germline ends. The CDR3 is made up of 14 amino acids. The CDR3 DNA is TGTGCCAGTAGTAGGACAGCTACTAATGAAAAACTGTTTTTT. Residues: CASSRTATNEKLFF. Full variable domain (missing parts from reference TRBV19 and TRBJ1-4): DGGITQSPKYLFRKEGQNVTLSCEQNLNHDAMYWYRQDPGQGLRLIYYSQIVNDFQKGDIAEGYSVSREKKESFPLTVTSAQKNPTAFYLCASSRTATNEKLFFGSGTQLSVL.

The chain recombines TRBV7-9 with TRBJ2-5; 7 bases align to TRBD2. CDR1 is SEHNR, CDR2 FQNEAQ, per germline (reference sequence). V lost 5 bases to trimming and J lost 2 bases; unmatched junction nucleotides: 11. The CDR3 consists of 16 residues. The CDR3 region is CASSESGGGSQETQYF. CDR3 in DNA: TGTGCCAGCAGCGAATCGGGAGGAGGGTCACAAGAGACCCAGTACTTC.

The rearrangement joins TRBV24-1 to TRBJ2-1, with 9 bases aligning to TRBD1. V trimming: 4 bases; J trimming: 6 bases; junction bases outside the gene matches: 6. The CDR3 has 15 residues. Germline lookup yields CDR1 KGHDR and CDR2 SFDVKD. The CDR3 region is CATSDPETGGNEQFF. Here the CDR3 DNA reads TGTGCCACCAGTGACCCAGAGACAGGGGGCAATGAGCAGTTCTTC.

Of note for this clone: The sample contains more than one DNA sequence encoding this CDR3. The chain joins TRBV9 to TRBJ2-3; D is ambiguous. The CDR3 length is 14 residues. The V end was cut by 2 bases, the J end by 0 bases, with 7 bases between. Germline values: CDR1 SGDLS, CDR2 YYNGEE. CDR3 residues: CASSVSGSTDTQYF. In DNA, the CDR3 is TGTGCCAGCAGCGTTTCCGGGAGCACAGATACGCAGTATTTT.

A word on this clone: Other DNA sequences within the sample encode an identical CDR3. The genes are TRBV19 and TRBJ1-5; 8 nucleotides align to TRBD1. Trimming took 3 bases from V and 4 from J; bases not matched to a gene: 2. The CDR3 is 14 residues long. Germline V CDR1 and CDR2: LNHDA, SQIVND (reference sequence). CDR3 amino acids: CASSIDRGNQPQHF. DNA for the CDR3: TGTGCCAGTAGTATCGACAGGGGTAATCAGCCCCAGCATTTT.

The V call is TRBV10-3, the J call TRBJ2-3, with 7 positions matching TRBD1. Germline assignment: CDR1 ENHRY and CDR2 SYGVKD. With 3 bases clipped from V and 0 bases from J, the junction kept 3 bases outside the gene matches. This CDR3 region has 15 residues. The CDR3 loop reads CAISDSGGSTDTQYF. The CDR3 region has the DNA TGTGCCATCAGTGACTCAGGGGGTAGCACAGATACGCAGTATTTT.

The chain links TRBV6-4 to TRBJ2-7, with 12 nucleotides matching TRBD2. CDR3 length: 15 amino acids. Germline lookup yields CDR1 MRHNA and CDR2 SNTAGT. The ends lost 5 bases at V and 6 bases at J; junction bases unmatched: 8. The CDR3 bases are TGTGCCAGCAGTTCGACTAGCGGGAGTCTCTCCGAGCAGTACTTC. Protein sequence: CASSSTSGSLSEQYF.